This TCR beta chain derives from a study of Ad26.COV2.S vaccination and SARS-CoV-2 variants. Germline-derived CDR1 and CDR2 are LGHDT and YNNKEL (reference sequence). V trimming: 1 base; J trimming: 2 bases; junction bases outside the gene matches: 0. The CDR3 extends over 14 amino acids. Treatment in this sample: about 20 received Ad26.COV2.S at low or high dose, single or two shots; about five received placebo; per-sample allocation not given. Specimens were obtained on day 63 following the first vaccine or placebo injection. Data came from immunoSEQ multiplex PCR; TCRdb stores just in-frame clones and leaves some out. The sample lists 380,000 or so clones; 65% to 90% were seen once.

The clonotype was recovered from a person between 18 and 65 years old who received the Ad26.COV2.S COVID-19 vaccine or a placebo. The chain recombines TRBV3-1 (or the pseudogene TRBV3-2) with TRBJ1-2; 8 nucleotides line up with TRBD1. This specimen was peripheral blood, taken in a trial of Ad26.COV2.S vaccine versus placebo. The DNA for the CDR3 is TGTGCCAGCAGCCAAGGACAGGGGAACTATGGCTACACCTTC. It is translated as CASSQGQGNYGYTF.